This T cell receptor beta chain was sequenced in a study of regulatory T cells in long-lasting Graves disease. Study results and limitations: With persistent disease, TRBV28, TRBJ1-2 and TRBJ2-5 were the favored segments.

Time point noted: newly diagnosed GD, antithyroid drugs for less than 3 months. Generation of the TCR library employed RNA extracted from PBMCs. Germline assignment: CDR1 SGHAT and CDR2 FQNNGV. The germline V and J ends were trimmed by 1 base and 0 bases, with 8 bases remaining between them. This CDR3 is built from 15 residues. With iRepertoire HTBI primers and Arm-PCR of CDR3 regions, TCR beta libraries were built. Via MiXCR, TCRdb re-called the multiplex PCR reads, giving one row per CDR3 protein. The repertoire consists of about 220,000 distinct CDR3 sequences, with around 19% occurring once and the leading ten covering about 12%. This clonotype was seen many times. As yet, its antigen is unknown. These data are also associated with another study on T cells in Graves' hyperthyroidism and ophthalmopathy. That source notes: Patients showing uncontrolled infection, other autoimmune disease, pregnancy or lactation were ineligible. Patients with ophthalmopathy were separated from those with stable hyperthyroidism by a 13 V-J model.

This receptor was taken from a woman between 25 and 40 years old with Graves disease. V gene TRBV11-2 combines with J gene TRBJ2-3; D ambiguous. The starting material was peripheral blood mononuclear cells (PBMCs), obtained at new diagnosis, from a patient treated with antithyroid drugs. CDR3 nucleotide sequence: TGTGCCAGCAGCTTAGTAGTCGGGAGCACAGATACGCAGTATTTT. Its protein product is CASSLVVGSTDTQYF.